This TCR beta chain was identified in a study of blood T cell repertoires in COVID-19. The wider study: Sites in the United States, Italy and Spain provided acute and convalescent COVID-19 samples.

The repertoire was sequenced with immunoSEQ multiplex PCR; TCRdb's copy has only in-frame clones and lacks some. The sample gives hundreds of thousands of clones, 80% to 90% of which show up once; around 1.3% is in the top ten. CDR3 length: 17 amino acids. The germline gives CDR1 LNHDA, CDR2 SQIVND (reference sequence). Trimming removed 2 bases at V and 1 base at J, with 15 bases between. The genes are TRBV19 and TRBJ1-5, with D possibly TRBD1 on 6 matching bases. This receptor was identified in a man aged 40-49 years with acute or convalescent COVID-19. Specimen: peripheral blood. CDR3 residues: CASSIRPRGISNQPQHF. The CDR3 bases are TGTGCCAGTAGTATACGCCCCAGGGGTATAAGCAATCAGCCCCAGCATTTT.